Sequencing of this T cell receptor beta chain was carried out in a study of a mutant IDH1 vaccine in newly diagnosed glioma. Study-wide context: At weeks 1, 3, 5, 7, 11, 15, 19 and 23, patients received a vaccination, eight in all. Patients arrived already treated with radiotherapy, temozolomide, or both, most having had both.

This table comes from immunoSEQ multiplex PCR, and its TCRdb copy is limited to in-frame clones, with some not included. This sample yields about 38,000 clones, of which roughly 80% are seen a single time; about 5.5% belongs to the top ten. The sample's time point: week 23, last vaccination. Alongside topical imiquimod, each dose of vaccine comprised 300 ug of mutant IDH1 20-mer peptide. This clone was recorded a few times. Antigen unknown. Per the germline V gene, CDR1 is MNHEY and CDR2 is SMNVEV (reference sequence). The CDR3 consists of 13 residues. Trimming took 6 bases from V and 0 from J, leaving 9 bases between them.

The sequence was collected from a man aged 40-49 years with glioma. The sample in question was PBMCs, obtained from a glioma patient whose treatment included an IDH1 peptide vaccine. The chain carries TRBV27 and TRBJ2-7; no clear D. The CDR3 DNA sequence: TGTGCCAGCAGGAGGAATCCCTCCTACGAGCAGTACTTC. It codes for CASRRNPSYEQYF.